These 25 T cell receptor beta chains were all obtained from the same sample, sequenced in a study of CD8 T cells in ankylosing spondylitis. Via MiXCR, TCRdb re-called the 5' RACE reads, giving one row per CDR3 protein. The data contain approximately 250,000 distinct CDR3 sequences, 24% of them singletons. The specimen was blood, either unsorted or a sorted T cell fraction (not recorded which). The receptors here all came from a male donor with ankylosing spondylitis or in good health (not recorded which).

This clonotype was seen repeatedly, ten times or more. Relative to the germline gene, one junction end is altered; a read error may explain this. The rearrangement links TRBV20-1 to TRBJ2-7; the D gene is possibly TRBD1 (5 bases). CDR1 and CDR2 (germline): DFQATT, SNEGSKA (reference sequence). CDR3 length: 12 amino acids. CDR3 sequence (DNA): TGCAGTGCCCTTAGACAGTCCTCCGAGCAGTACTTC. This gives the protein CSALRQSSEQYF.

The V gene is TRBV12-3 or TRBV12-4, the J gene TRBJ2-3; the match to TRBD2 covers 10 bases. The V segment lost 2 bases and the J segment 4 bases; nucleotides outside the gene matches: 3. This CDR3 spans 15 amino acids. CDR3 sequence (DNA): TGTGCCAGCAGTTTAACTAGCGGGGCCCCAGATACGCAGTATTTT. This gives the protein CASSLTSGAPDTQYF.

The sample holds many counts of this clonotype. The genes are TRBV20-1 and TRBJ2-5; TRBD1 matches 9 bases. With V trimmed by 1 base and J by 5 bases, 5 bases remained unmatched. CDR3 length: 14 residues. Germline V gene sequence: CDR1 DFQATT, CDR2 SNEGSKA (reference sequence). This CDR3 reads CSARGTGTGETQYF. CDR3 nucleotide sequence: TGCAGTGCTAGAGGTACCGGGACAGGGGAGACCCAGTACTTC.

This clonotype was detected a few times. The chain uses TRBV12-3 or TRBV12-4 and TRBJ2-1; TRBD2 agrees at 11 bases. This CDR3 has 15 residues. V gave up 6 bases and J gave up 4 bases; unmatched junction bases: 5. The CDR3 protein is CASRPTSGGYNEQFF. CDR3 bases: TGTGCCAGCAGACCTACTAGCGGGGGTTACAATGAGCAGTTCTTC.

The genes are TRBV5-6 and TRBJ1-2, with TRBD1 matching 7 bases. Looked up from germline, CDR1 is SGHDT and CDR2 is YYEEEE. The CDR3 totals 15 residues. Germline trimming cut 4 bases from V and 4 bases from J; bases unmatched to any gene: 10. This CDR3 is CASSPPEGQFYGYTF. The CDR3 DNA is TGTGCCAGCAGCCCGCCTGAGGGACAGTTCTATGGCTACACCTTC.

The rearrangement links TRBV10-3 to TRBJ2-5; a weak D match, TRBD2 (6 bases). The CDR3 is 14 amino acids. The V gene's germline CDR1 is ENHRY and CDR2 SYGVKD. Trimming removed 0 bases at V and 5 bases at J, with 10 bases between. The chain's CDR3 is CAISESGGRETQYF. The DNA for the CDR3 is TGTGCCATCAGTGAGTCCGGTGGGAGGGAGACCCAGTACTTC.

The CDR3: CASSSGTGARSPLHF. CDR3 DNA: TGCGCCAGCAGCTCCGGGACAGGGGCCCGTTCACCCCTCCACTTT. The chain combines TRBV5-1 with TRBJ1-6, with TRBD1 matching over 10 bases. V gave up 3 bases and J gave up 9 bases; unmatched junction bases: 6. This CDR3 region has 15 residues. Germline assignment: CDR1 SGHRS and CDR2 YFSETQ. The whole variable domain, filled in from reference TRBV5-1 and TRBJ1-6, reads KAGVTQTPRYLIKTRGQQVTLSCSPISGHRSVSWYQQTPGQGLQFLFEYFSETQRNKGNFPGRFSGRQFSNSRSEMNVSTLELGDSALYLCASSSGTGARSPLHFGNGTRLTVT.

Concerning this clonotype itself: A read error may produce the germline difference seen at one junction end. The CDR3 sequence is CASSFASGVETQYF. CDR3 in DNA: TGTGCTAGCAGCTTCGCTAGCGGGGTAGAGACCCAGTACTTC. J is TRBJ2-5 and V is TRBV7-7, with 9 bases fitting TRBD2. CDR1 and CDR2 from the germline V gene are SSHAT and FNYEAQ (reference sequence). The CDR3 consists of 14 residues.

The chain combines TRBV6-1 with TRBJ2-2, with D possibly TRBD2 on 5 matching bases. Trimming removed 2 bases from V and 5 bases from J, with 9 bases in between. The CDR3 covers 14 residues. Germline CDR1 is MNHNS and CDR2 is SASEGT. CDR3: CASSETGNTGELFF. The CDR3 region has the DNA TGTGCCAGCAGTGAAACCGGGAATACCGGGGAGCTGTTTTTT.

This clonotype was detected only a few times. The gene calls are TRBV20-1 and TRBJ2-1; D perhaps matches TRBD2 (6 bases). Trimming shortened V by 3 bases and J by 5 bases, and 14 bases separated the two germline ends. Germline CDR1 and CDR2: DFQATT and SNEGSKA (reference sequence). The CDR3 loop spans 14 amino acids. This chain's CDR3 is CSASDGGVHNEQFF. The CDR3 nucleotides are TGCAGTGCTAGTGATGGCGGGGTACACAATGAGCAGTTCTTC.

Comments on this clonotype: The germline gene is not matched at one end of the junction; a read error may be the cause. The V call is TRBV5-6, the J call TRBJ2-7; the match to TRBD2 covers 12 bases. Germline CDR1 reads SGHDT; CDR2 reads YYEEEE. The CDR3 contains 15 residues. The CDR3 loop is CASSYRTSGAPRLHF. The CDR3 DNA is TGTGCCAGCAGCTACCGGACTAGCGGGGCCCCTCGTTTGCACTTC.

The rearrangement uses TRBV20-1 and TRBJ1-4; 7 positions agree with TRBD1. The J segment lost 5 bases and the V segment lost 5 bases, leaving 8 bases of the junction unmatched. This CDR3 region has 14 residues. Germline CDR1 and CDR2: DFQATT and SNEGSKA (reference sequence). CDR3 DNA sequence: TGCAGTGCTCCAAGGACAGGCGAAAATGAAAAACTGTTTTTT. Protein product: CSAPRTGENEKLFF.

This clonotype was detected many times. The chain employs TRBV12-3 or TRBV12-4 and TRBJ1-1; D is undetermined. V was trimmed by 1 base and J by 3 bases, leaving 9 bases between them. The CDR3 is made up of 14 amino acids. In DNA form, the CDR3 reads TGTGCCAGCAGTTTAGGGGTTTGGGACACTGAAGCTTTCTTT. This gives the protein CASSLGVWDTEAFF.

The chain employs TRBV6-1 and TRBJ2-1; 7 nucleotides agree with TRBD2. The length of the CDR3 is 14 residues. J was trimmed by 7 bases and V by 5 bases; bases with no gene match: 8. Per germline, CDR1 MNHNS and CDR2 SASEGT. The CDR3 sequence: CASSPDWGGNEQFF. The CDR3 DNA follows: TGTGCCAGCAGTCCTGATTGGGGGGGAAATGAGCAGTTCTTC.

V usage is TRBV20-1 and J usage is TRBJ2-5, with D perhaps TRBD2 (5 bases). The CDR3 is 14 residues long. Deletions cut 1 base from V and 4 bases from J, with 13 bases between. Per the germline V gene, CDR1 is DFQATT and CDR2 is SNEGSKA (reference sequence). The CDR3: CSARVPGSGETQYF. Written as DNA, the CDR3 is TGCAGTGCTAGAGTACCGGGGTCGGGAGAGACCCAGTACTTC.

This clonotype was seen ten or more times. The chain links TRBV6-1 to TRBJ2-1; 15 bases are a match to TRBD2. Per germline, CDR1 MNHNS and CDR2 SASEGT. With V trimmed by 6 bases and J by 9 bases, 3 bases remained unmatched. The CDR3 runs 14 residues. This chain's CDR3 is CASSRTSGGAEQFF. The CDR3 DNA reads TGTGCCAGCAGCCGGACTAGCGGGGGGGCTGAGCAGTTCTTC.

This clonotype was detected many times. CDR3 in amino acids: CASSQMGDPTYEQYF. For the CDR3, the DNA is TGTGCCAGCAGCCAAATGGGGGACCCGACCTACGAGCAGTACTTC. This chain uses TRBV4-2 with TRBJ2-7; D may match TRBD1 or TRBD2 (5 bases each). V was shortened by 2 bases and J by 2 bases, with 13 bases between the two germline ends. Germline V gene data show CDR1 as LGHNA and CDR2 as YNFKEQ. The CDR3 runs 15 residues.

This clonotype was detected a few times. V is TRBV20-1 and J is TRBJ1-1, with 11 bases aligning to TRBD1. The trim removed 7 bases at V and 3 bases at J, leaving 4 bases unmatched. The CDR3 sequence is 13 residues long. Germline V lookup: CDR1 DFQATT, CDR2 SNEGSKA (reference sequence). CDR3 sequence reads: CSEAGQGDTEAFF. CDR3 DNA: TGCAGTGAGGCGGGACAGGGGGACACTGAAGCTTTCTTT.

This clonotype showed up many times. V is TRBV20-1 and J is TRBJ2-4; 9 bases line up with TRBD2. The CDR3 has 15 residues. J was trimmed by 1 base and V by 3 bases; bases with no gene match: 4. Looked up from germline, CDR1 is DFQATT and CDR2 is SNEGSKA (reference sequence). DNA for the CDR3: TGCAGTGCTAGTGGCGGGGGGGTTGCCAAAAACATTCAGTACTTC. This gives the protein CSASGGGVAKNIQYF.

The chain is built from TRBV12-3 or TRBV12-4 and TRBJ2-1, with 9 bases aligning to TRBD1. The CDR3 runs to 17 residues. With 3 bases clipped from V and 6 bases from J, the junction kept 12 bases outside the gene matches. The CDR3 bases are TGTGCCAGCAGTTTCGCCTGGGACAGGGTATCTAGCAATGAGCAGTTCTTC. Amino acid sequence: CASSFAWDRVSSNEQFF.

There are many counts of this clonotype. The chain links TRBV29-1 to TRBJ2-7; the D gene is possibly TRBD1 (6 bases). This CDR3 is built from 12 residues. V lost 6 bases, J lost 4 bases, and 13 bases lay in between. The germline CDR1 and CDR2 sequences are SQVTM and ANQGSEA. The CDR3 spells CSVRDKLYEQYF. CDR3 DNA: TGCAGCGTCCGGGACAAGTTGTACGAGCAGTACTTC.

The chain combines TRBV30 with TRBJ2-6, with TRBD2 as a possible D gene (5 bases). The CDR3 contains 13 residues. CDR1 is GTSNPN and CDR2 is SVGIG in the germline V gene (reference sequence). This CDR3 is CAQRETGANVLTF. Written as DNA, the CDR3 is TGTGCACAAAGGGAGACTGGGGCCAACGTCCTGACTTTC.

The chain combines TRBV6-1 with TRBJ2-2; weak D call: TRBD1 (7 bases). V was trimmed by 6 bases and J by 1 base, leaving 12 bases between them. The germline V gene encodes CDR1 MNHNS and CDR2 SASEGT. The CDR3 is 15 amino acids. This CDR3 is CASSSGGLNTGELFF. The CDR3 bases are TGTGCCAGCAGCTCAGGGGGGCTGAACACCGGGGAGCTGTTTTTT.

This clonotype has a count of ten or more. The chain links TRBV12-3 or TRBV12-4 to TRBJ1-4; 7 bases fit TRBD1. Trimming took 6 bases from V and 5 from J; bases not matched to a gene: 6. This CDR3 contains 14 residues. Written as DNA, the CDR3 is TGTGCCAGCAGCCAACAGGGGTTGAATGAAAAACTGTTTTTT. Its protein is CASSQQGLNEKLFF.

DNA of the CDR3: TGTGCCAACTCTCAGGGTTTGAACACTGAAGCTTTCTTT. The encoded protein is CANSQGLNTEAFF. The chain carries TRBV2 and TRBJ1-1, with a tentative D call TRBD1 (5 bases). V lost 10 bases and J lost 0, with 12 bases in between. Germline CDR1 reads SNHLY; CDR2 reads FYNNEI. This CDR3 is 13 amino acids long.